These 25 T cell receptor beta chains were all obtained from the same sample, sequenced in a study of memory CD4+ T cells and cytomegalovirus serostatus. The sort gate was single viable CD3+CD4+CD8-CD45RO+ cells for memory CD4+ T cells. This table comes from immunoSEQ multiplex PCR, and its TCRdb copy is limited to in-frame clones, with some not included. This sample has 50,000 or so clones, with approximately 80% found just once. Input material: memory CD4+ T cells from blood. These receptors came from an adult in good health and CMV-seronegative.

This chain uses TRBV6-1 with TRBJ2-7; possible D gene TRBD2, 7 bases. The CDR3 loop spans 15 amino acids. In germline, CDR1 is MNHNS, CDR2 SASEGT. Trimming took 6 bases from V and 1 from J, leaving 16 bases between them. The CDR3 nucleotides read TGTGCCAGCAGCGAGTTTGGGGGGGCGTCCTACGAGCAGTACTTC. Its protein product is CASSEFGGASYEQYF.

V gene TRBV5-1 combines with J gene TRBJ2-3; no clear D. This CDR3 is built from 13 residues. Trimming shortened V by 0 bases and J by 6 bases, and 8 bases separated the two germline ends. CDR1 SGHRS and CDR2 YFSETQ come from the germline V gene. In nucleotides, the CDR3 is TGCGCCAGCAGCTTGGAGGCAGCGGATACGCAGTATTTT. Translated, it gives CASSLEAADTQYF. The variable domain in full, with the rest retrieved from reference TRBV5-1 and TRBJ2-3, is KAGVTQTPRYLIKTRGQQVTLSCSPISGHRSVSWYQQTPGQGLQFLFEYFSETQRNKGNFPGRFSGRQFSNSRSEMNVSTLELGDSALYLCASSLEAADTQYFGPGTRLTVL.

The chain employs TRBV18 and TRBJ2-6; D is possibly TRBD1 (5 bases). The CDR3 is 19 amino acids. V lost 2 bases to trimming and J lost 0 bases, with 17 bases between them. CDR1 is KGHSH, CDR2 LQKENI, per germline. CDR3 sequence reads: CASSPMVPTEGSGANVLTF. DNA for the CDR3: TGTGCCAGCTCACCAATGGTCCCGACAGAAGGCTCTGGGGCCAACGTCCTGACTTTC.

The chain recombines TRBV6-1 with TRBJ1-2; a weak D match, TRBD1 (6 bases). V was clipped by 5 bases and J by 1 base, with 14 bases between them. The germline CDR1 and CDR2 sequences are MNHNS and SASEGT. The CDR3 is 15 residues long. The CDR3 DNA is TGTGCCAGCAGTTCACAGGGCGCCTTTAACTATGGCTACACCTTC. Encoded protein: CASSSQGAFNYGYTF.

The chain carries TRBV4-1 and TRBJ2-1; the D gene is possibly TRBD1 (6 bases). Trimming pared 6 bases from V and 4 bases from J, leaving 28 bases between. Looked up from germline, CDR1 is MGHRA and CDR2 is YSYEKL. The CDR3 totals 19 residues. CDR3 coding DNA: TGCGCCAGCAGTCCTCTTCCCCCCTTACAGGGAGCAAATTACAATGAGCAGTTCTTC. Translating it yields CASSPLPPLQGANYNEQFF.

The J gene is TRBJ2-7, the V gene TRBV7-9; no definite D call. Trimming cost V 2 bases and J 1 base, with 12 bases left between them. The CDR3 loop spans 15 amino acids. Germline assignment: CDR1 SEHNR and CDR2 FQNEAQ (reference sequence). The CDR3 spells CASSLKSGPSYEQYF. CDR3 sequence (DNA): TGTGCCAGCAGCTTAAAGTCGGGTCCTTCCTACGAGCAGTACTTC. Combining the CDR3 with reference TRBV7-9 and TRBJ2-7 gives the whole variable domain DTGVSQNPRHKITKRGQNVTFRCDPISEHNRLYWYRQTLGQGPEFLTYFQNEAQLEKSRLLSDRFSAERPKGSFSTLEIQRTEQGDSAMYLCASSLKSGPSYEQYFGPGTRLTVT.

CDR3: CASSLLQGGDGELFF. In DNA, the CDR3 is TGTGCCAGCAGCTTGCTACAGGGGGGTGACGGGGAGCTGTTTTTT. The gene calls are TRBV5-4 and TRBJ2-2; 8 bases agree with TRBD1. The CDR3 has 15 amino acids. Germline CDR1 is SGHNT and CDR2 is YYREEE (reference sequence). Trimming cost V 1 base and J 7 bases; bases outside gene matches: 6.

This clone was seen only a few times. V gene TRBV21-1 combines with J gene TRBJ1-5; the table's D call TRBD1 went unverified against the DNA. TRBV21-1 is flagged as a pseudogene. The CDR3 runs 16 residues. CDR3 bases: TGTGCCAGCCTCCAGGGCAGGGATTATAGCAATCAGCCCCAGCATTTT. Amino acids: CASLQGRDYSNQPQHF.

The genes are TRBV6-6 and TRBJ2-5, with D perhaps matching TRBD1 (6 bases). Germline V gives CDR1 MNHNY, CDR2 SVGAGI (reference sequence). The CDR3 has 15 amino acids. V shed 4 bases and J shed 5 bases, with 17 bases lying between them. DNA of the CDR3: TGTGCCAGCAGTTTGAACAGGGTCTTTAGGGAGACCCAGTACTTC. It yields the protein CASSLNRVFRETQYF.

The rearrangement links TRBV12-1 to TRBJ2-2; TRBD2, as called in the table, went unchecked against the DNA. TRBV12-1 is a known pseudogene. The length of the CDR3 is 17 residues. The CDR3 sequence: CASSFVVTSQNTGELFF. The CDR3 DNA sequence: TGTGCCAGCAGCTTTGTGGTGACTAGCCAGAACACCGGGGAGCTGTTTTTT.

The gene calls are TRBV15 and TRBJ2-2; D tentatively fits TRBD1 or TRBD2 (5 bases each). The CDR3 sequence is 14 residues long. Germline CDR1 is LNHNV and CDR2 is YYDKDF (reference sequence). V was pared by 9 bases and J by 8 bases, with 19 bases between. This CDR3 is CATRAGANRGELFF. In DNA form, the CDR3 reads TGTGCCACGCGGGCCGGGGCAAATCGGGGGGAGCTGTTTTTT.

This chain connects TRBV7-8 to TRBJ1-1; TRBD1 is a possible D gene (5 bases). V was clipped by 1 base and J by 4 bases, with 13 bases between them. This CDR3 is 15 amino acids long. The germline V gene has CDR1 SGHVS and CDR2 FQNEAQ. CDR3 sequence (DNA): TGTGCCAGCAGCTTAGGGGGACCTCGGAGCACTGAAGCTTTCTTT. Amino acids: CASSLGGPRSTEAFF.

The count of this clone is one. This sequence joins TRBV28 and TRBJ1-4, with TRBD1 matching 7 bases. Germline V gene data show CDR1 as MDHEN and CDR2 as SYDVKM. V lost 3 bases and J lost 7; bases outside the gene matches: 8. The CDR3 covers 15 residues. CDR3 amino acids: CASSFPGQWVEKLFF. In DNA, the CDR3 is TGTGCCAGCAGTTTCCCGGGACAGTGGGTTGAAAAACTGTTTTTT.

The rearrangement links TRBV6-6 to TRBJ1-6; D perhaps matches TRBD1 (5 bases). The CDR3 extends over 14 amino acids. V lost 6 bases, J lost 12 bases, and 18 bases lay in between. Germline V lookup: CDR1 MNHNY, CDR2 SVGAGI (reference sequence). The CDR3 protein is CASRLSGGEKPLHF. The CDR3 region has the DNA TGTGCCAGCAGGCTATCGGGGGGGGAAAAACCCCTCCACTTT.

This sequence joins TRBV2 and TRBJ1-5; TRBD1 matches 9 bases. The V segment lost 6 bases and the J segment 6 bases; nucleotides outside the gene matches: 9. The CDR3 loop spans 15 amino acids. CDR1 SNHLY and CDR2 FYNNEI come from the germline V gene. CDR3 amino acids: CASRAGQGAGQPQHF. As DNA, the CDR3 is TGTGCCAGCAGGGCGGGACAGGGAGCAGGTCAGCCCCAGCATTTT.

The rearrangement joins TRBV5-8 to TRBJ2-1; 7 nucleotides line up with TRBD1. J lost 4 bases, V lost 4 bases, and 11 bases had no gene match. Germline V CDR1 and CDR2: SGHTS, YDEGEE. The CDR3 has 16 residues. Here the CDR3 reads CASSTYSGTAYNEQFF. DNA of the CDR3: TGTGCCAGCAGCACTTACTCCGGGACAGCTTACAATGAGCAGTTCTTC.

CDR3 loop: CASSYVAGGPETQYF. The CDR3 region has the DNA TGTGCCAGCAGTTACGTAGCGGGGGGGCCAGAGACCCAGTACTTC. This rearrangement joins TRBV6-5 to TRBJ2-5; 11 nucleotides align to TRBD2. The germline gives CDR1 MNHEY, CDR2 SVGAGI. V lost 2 bases to trimming and J lost 4 bases; unmatched junction nucleotides: 3. This CDR3 comprises 15 residues.

This chain uses TRBV2 with TRBJ2-5; a possible D gene is TRBD1 (6 bases). Germline loops: CDR1 SNHLY, CDR2 FYNNEI. The CDR3 has 13 amino acids. V lost 6 bases, J lost 2 bases, and 10 bases lay in between. Here the CDR3 DNA reads TGTGCCAGCAGGGGACAACCACAAGAGACCCAGTACTTC. Its translation is CASRGQPQETQYF.

The chain links TRBV18 to TRBJ1-2; D is undetermined. The CDR3 loop spans 14 amino acids. Germline CDR1 reads KGHSH; CDR2 reads LQKENI. V was clipped by 3 bases and J by 0 bases, with 8 bases between them. As DNA, the CDR3 is TGTGCCAGCTCACCGGGGTCCTCTAACTATGGCTACACCTTC. Translation: CASSPGSSNYGYTF.

This chain links TRBV6-5 with TRBJ2-7, with a tentative D call TRBD1 (6 bases). Germline V lookup: CDR1 MNHEY, CDR2 SVGAGI. The CDR3 runs 14 residues. V lost 0 bases, J lost 2 bases, and 8 bases lay in between. CDR3 amino acids: CASSYSAGAYEQYF. CDR3 coding DNA: TGTGCCAGCAGTTACTCAGCAGGGGCCTACGAGCAGTACTTC.

The chain is built from TRBV11-2 and TRBJ1-2; D is possibly TRBD1 (5 bases). V shed 7 bases and J shed 2 bases, with 5 bases lying between them. CDR1 is SGHAT and CDR2 is FQNNGV in the germline V gene. The CDR3 is 11 residues long. CDR3 residues: CASTGNYGYTF. The CDR3, as DNA: TGTGCCAGCACAGGGAACTATGGCTACACCTTC. Using reference TRBV11-2 and TRBJ1-2 for the parts outside the CDR3, the full variable domain is EAGVAQSPRYKIIEKRQSVAFWCNPISGHATLYWYQQILGQGPKLLIQFQNNGVVDDSQLPKDRFSAERLKGVDSTLKIQPAKLEDSAVYLCASTGNYGYTFGSGTRLTVV.

The chain recombines TRBV5-4 with TRBJ2-1; tentatively, D is TRBD1 (5 bases). Germline loops: CDR1 SGHNT, CDR2 YYREEE (reference sequence). V lost 5 bases and J 5 bases, leaving 14 bases between the germline ends. The CDR3 spans 14 residues. The CDR3 protein is CASRVDTGHNEQFF. In nucleotides, the CDR3 is TGTGCCAGCAGAGTGGACACCGGACACAATGAGCAGTTCTTC.

This chain joins TRBV25-1 and TRBJ1-6; TRBD1 matches 8 bases. With 4 bases clipped from V and 3 bases from J, the junction kept 2 bases outside the gene matches. The germline V gene encodes CDR1 MGHDK and CDR2 SYGVNS. The CDR3 loop spans 15 amino acids. The chain's CDR3 is CASSGTGFYNSPLHF. The CDR3 nucleotides read TGTGCCAGCAGTGGGACAGGGTTCTATAATTCACCCCTCCACTTT. The variable domain in full, completed from reference TRBV25-1 and TRBJ1-6, reads EADIYQTPRYLVIGTGKKITLECSQTMGHDKMYWYQQDPGMELHLIHYSYGVNSTEKGDLSSESTVSRIRTEHFPLTLESARPSHTSQYLCASSGTGFYNSPLHFGNGTRLTVT.

The chain carries TRBV7-8 and TRBJ1-1; no definite D call. CDR1 is SGHVS, CDR2 FQNEAQ, per germline. The CDR3 is 17 residues long. Trimming took 4 bases from V and 3 from J, leaving 21 bases between them. The CDR3 DNA reads TGTGCCAGCAGCTACAGACCTCCGGGATCGCCTCACACTGAAGCTTTCTTT. Its translation: CASSYRPPGSPHTEAFF.

The chain links TRBV9 to TRBJ1-4; TRBD1 aligns across 8 bases. The CDR3 contains 12 residues. With 4 bases clipped from V and 11 bases from J, the junction kept 4 bases outside the gene matches. CDR1 and CDR2 (germline): SGDLS, YYNGEE. CDR3 sequence reads: CASSPDRVKLFF. The CDR3 nucleotides are TGTGCCAGCAGCCCGGACAGGGTTAAACTGTTTTTT. The full variable domain, in which reference TRBV9 and TRBJ1-4 provide the parts outside the CDR3, is DSGVTQTPKHLITATGQRVTLRCSPRSGDLSVYWYQQSLDQGLQFLIQYYNGEERAKGNILERFSAQQFPDLHSELNLSSLELGDSALYFCASSPDRVKLFFGSGTQLSVL.